This TCR beta chain was identified during a study of cytomegalovirus exposure and HLA in healthy donors. CDR1 and CDR2 (germline): SGHAT, FQNNGV. The CDR3 spans 17 residues. The V and J ends lost 5 bases and 1 base, in that order; junction bases with no gene match: 13. In the PCR, 60 Vbeta and 13 Jbeta primers were used. Measured with immunoSEQ multiplex PCR; TCRdb has only the in-frame clones, and not every one. This table holds roughly 120,000 clones, more than 60% found once. This TCR came from a woman between 35 and 50 years old in good health and CMV-seropositive. J is TRBJ2-7 and V is TRBV11-2, with 8 bases aligning to TRBD1. Sequenced input: PBMCs. CDR3 sequence reads: CASSPRLQGELSYEQYF. The CDR3 region has the DNA TGTGCCAGCAGCCCCCGATTACAGGGGGAACTGTCCTACGAGCAGTACTTC.